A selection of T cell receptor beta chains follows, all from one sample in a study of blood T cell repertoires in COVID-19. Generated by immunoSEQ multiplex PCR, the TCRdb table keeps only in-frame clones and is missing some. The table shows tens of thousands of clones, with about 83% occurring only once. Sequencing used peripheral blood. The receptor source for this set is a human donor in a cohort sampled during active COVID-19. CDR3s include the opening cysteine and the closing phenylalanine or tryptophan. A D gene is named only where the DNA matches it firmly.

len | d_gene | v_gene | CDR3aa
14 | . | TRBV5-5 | CASSLVANTGELFF
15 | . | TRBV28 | CASSSPGTPNSPLHF
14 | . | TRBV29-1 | CSVAGQLNTGELFF
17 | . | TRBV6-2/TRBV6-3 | CASSYSSADSLNTEAFF
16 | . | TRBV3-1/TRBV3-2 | CASSARLAASTDTQYF
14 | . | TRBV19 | CASSMTGASYEQYF
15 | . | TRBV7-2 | CASSSPGRVGSPLHF
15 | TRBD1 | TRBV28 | CASSLASGQLTGYTF
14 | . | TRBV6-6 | CASRTPNSNQPQHF
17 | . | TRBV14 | CASRQGLGIPGGNEQFF
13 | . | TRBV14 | CASSRGPVETQYF
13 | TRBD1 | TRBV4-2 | CASTDRGQGEAFF
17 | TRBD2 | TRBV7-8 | CASSLDGSSGRSYEQYF
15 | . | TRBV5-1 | CASSPDSTSLNEQFF
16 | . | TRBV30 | CAWTPGLTDGNQPQHF
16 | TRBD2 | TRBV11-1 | CASSRREALLPNEQYF
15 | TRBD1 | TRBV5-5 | CASSLVMGQGGIQYF
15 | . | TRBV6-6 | CASSPRGPSADTQYF
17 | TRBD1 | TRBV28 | CASSLQLTGGHTDTQYF
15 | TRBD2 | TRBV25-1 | CASSRTSGRGNEQFF
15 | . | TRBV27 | CASSFRENSNQPQHF
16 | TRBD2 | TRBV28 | CASSPPLGGRPMEQYF
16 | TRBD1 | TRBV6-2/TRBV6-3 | CASSSLPGQGAYGYTF
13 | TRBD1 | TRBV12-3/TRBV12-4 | CASRSDRSGEQYF
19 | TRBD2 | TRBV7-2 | CASSLARGSGRLSYNEQFF
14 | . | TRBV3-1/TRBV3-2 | CASSLKRDTGELFF
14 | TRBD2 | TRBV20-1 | CSASRSGGTYEQYF
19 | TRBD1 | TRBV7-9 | CASSSIRDRARPWNYEQYF
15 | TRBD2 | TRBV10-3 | CAISDLAGGVHEQFF
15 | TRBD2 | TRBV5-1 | CASSLTGGSVGELFF
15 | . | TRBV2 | CASSEAGGLLYGYTF
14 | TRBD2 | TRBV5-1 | CASRIAGGYNEQFF
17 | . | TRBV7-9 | CASSLDRAGPDTDTQYF
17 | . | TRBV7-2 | CASSLSLSNLNTGELFF
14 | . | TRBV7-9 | CASSLEANTGELFF
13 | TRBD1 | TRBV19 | CASSPGQTYEQYF
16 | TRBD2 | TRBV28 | CASSSGLAGLQGEQYF
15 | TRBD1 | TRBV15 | CATSRRPETGAEQYF
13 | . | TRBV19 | CASSTTGLDRYTF
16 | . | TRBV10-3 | CAISENRGGYNQPQHF
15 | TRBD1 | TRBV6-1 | CASRDTGATNEKLFF
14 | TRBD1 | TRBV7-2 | CASSFTGGRSPLHF
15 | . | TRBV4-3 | CASSQVSRSAGELFF
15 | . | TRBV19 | CASSISGLGLNEQFF
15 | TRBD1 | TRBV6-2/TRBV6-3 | CASSYHVGQASPLHF
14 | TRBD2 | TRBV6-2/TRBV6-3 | CASSYSRGGNEQFF
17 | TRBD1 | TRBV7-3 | CASSRTRDSSNTGELFF
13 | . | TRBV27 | CASDLGPPETQYF
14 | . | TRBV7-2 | CASSLDGPNWALHF
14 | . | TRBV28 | CASSITSNPYEQYF
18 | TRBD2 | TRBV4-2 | CASSPRRGSGTSAGELFF
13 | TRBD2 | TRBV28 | CASTSAGGYEQFF
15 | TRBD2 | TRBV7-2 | CASSWDYTRTDTQYF
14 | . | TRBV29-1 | CSVLLSGSYNEQFF
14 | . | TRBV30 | CAWTLDRFGNTIYF
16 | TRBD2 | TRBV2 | CASSERRGPGGETQYF
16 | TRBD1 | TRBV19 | CASQRQGAGGKNIQYF
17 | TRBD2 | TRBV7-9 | CASSLGGLAGPSGEQFF
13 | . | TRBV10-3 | CAIRRDTYYEQYF